Following are 6 T cell receptor beta chains from one sample sequenced in a study of blood T cell repertoires in COVID-19. The table came from immunoSEQ multiplex PCR; TCRdb's copy has only in-frame clones and leaves some out. The sample carries fewer than 200,000 clones, over 75% recorded once. Source material: PBMCs or T cells enriched from blood (not recorded which). The receptors come from a young woman who had recovered from COVID-19.

The chain employs TRBV13 and TRBJ2-1; 7 bases align to TRBD2. CDR3 length: 16 amino acids. V was pared by 5 bases and J by 1 base, with 8 bases of the junction left unmatched. Germline-derived CDR1 and CDR2 are PRHDT and FYEKMQ (reference sequence). The chain's CDR3 is CASSRRGGSSYNEQFF. CDR3 coding DNA: TGTGCCAGCAGCCGCCGCGGCGGGAGTTCCTACAATGAGCAGTTCTTC.

The chain links TRBV2 to TRBJ2-7, with a weak D call TRBD1 (6 bases). The V end was cut by 8 bases, the J end by 0 bases, with 8 bases between. The CDR3 runs 12 residues. CDR1 is SNHLY and CDR2 is FYNNEI in the germline V gene. The CDR3 sequence is CASQQGSYEQYF. Here the CDR3 DNA reads TGTGCCAGCCAACAGGGCTCCTACGAGCAGTACTTC.

The V call is TRBV29-1, the J call TRBJ2-1; unclear D gene. There are 10 residues in the CDR3. Germline CDR1 is SQVTM and CDR2 is ANQGSEA. V gave up 8 bases and J gave up 6 bases, with 8 bases separating them. The CDR3 protein is CSMNSNEQFF. The CDR3 bases are TGCAGCATGAACAGCAATGAGCAGTTCTTC.

The V and J genes are TRBV19 and TRBJ2-3, with D unresolved. Germline lookup yields CDR1 LNHDA and CDR2 SQIVND (reference sequence). The CDR3 consists of 13 residues. The ends were cut back, 2 bases at V and 4 bases at J, with 7 bases in the middle. As DNA, the CDR3 is TGTGCCAGTAGTATATCCCCCGCAGATACGCAGTATTTT. Amino acids: CASSISPADTQYF.

The chain recombines TRBV10-3 with TRBJ2-3; TRBD2 agrees at 9 bases. The CDR3 has 14 amino acids. V dropped 5 bases and J dropped 4; count of bases not matched to a gene: 4. Germline assignment: CDR1 ENHRY and CDR2 SYGVKD. The CDR3 nucleotides are TGTGCCATCAGTTTAGCGGGAGTAGCAGATACGCAGTATTTT. As protein: CAISLAGVADTQYF.

This sequence joins TRBV18 and TRBJ2-3; 8 nucleotides agree with TRBD2. There are 15 residues in the CDR3. Trimming removed 3 bases from V and 6 bases from J; junction bases left unmatched: 8. CDR1 KGHSH and CDR2 LQKENI come from the germline V gene. The CDR3 spells CASSPSGGASDTQYF. CDR3 DNA sequence: TGTGCCAGCTCACCGTCCGGGGGGGCAAGCGATACGCAGTATTTT.